The 13 T cell receptor beta chains listed next were all sequenced from one sample in a study of blood T cells in healthy people across ages. The authors ran a second PCR of about 7 to 11 cycles using a sample-barcoded 5' primer and a J-beta primer mix. Via MiXCR, TCRdb re-called the 5' RACE reads, giving one row per CDR3 protein. This table holds about 1,800,000 distinct CDR3 sequences, under 30% found once. Sequencing was done on a sample of blood. The origin of the receptors is a woman aged 25 to 45 in good health.

The chain links TRBV6-1 to TRBJ1-1; 9 bases agree with TRBD1. The ends lost 8 bases at V and 1 base at J; junction bases unmatched: 2. The germline CDR1 and CDR2 sequences are MNHNS and SASEGT. The CDR3 covers 13 residues. The CDR3 bases are TGTGCCAGCGGACAGGGGCAGAACACTGAAGCTTTCTTT. Encoded protein: CASGQGQNTEAFF.

There are many counts of this clonotype. The chain has TRBV29-1 and TRBJ1-2; the D is unclear. V was cut by 5 bases and J by 1 base, with 11 bases left in between. The CDR3 spans 13 residues. Per the germline V gene, CDR1 is SQVTM and CDR2 is ANQGSEA. The CDR3 region is CSVMTPDNYGYTF. The CDR3 DNA sequence: TGCAGCGTTATGACCCCAGATAACTATGGCTACACCTTC.

In its sample, this clonotype was seen a few times. The gene calls are TRBV13 and TRBJ2-1, with 8 positions matching TRBD2. CDR1 and CDR2 (germline): PRHDT, FYEKMQ (reference sequence). The CDR3 is made up of 15 amino acids. The ends lost 4 bases at V and 6 bases at J; junction bases unmatched: 8. CDR3 residues: CASSWRGDLGNEQFF. The CDR3 region has the DNA TGTGCCAGCAGCTGGCGGGGGGATTTGGGCAATGAGCAGTTCTTC.

The sample holds many counts of this clonotype. The J gene is TRBJ2-1, the V gene TRBV20-1; 13 bases match TRBD2. J gave up 5 bases and V 6 bases, and 7 bases lay outside the gene matches. Per germline, CDR1 DFQATT and CDR2 SNEGSKA (reference sequence). The CDR3 loop spans 15 amino acids. The CDR3 protein is CSAWTSGSPNNEQFF. As DNA, the CDR3 is TGCAGTGCGTGGACTAGCGGGAGTCCTAACAATGAGCAGTTCTTC.

This clonotype showed up just a few times. The chain couples TRBV9 to TRBJ2-3, with a possible D match to TRBD2 (6 bases). In germline, CDR1 is SGDLS, CDR2 YYNGEE. The V and J ends lost 0 bases and 1 base respectively, with 9 bases between them. The CDR3 consists of 15 residues. The CDR3 reads CASSVGPGGTDTQYF. CDR3 in DNA: TGTGCCAGCAGCGTAGGCCCGGGGGGCACAGATACGCAGTATTTT.

For this clonotype: One end of the junction does not line up with germline, which may come from a read error. The V call is TRBV12-3 or TRBV12-4, the J call TRBJ2-1, with 9 bases matching TRBD2. The CDR3 has 14 amino acids. CDR3 bases: TGTGTCAGCAGACCGGGACTAGCAAACGGTGAGCAGTTCTTC. It specifies CVSRPGLANGEQFF.

This chain connects TRBV20-1 to TRBJ2-1; 11 positions agree with TRBD2. Germline V gene data show CDR1 as DFQATT and CDR2 as SNEGSKA (reference sequence). After removal of 8 bases from V and 7 bases from J, the junction contained 10 bases not matched to a gene. This CDR3 region has 14 residues. The chain's CDR3 is CSTDLAGGFNEQFF. DNA of the CDR3: TGCAGTACTGACTTAGCGGGAGGGTTTAATGAGCAGTTCTTC.

This chain joins TRBV6-2 or TRBV6-3 and TRBJ2-7; no firm D call. Germline CDR1 and CDR2: MNHEY and SVGEGT. The CDR3 contains 15 residues. The ends were cut back, 1 base at V and 0 bases at J, with 10 bases in the middle. CDR3 in DNA: TGTGCCAGCAGTTACTTACGGAGTGCCTCCTACGAGCAGTACTTC. Encoded protein: CASSYLRSASYEQYF.

V is TRBV30 and J is TRBJ2-3, with D tentatively TRBD1 (6 bases). The length of the CDR3 is 14 residues. Per germline, CDR1 GTSNPN and CDR2 SVGIG (reference sequence). Trimming pared 7 bases from V and 2 bases from J, leaving 16 bases between. The CDR3, as DNA: TGTGCCTACTCATGGGGGCCTTCCACAGATACGCAGTATTTT. Translation gives CAYSWGPSTDTQYF.

V is TRBV2 and J is TRBJ1-2; D not resolved. Germline values: CDR1 SNHLY, CDR2 FYNNEI. Trimming shortened V by 3 bases and J by 8 bases, and 10 bases separated the two germline ends. This CDR3 contains 12 residues. CDR3 sequence reads: CASSDWRGGYTF. The CDR3 nucleotides are TGTGCCAGCAGTGATTGGCGGGGAGGCTACACCTTC.

This clonotype was counted many times. V usage is TRBV29-1 and J usage is TRBJ2-1, with 11 positions matching TRBD2. The V gene's germline CDR1 is SQVTM and CDR2 ANQGSEA. The CDR3 contains 15 residues. Trimming at V came to 4 bases and at J to 5 bases, leaving 7 bases not matched to a gene. As DNA, the CDR3 is TGCAGCGTTGGCTTCCTAGCGGGGGGACACAATGAGCAGTTCTTC. Protein product: CSVGFLAGGHNEQFF.

This clonotype was recorded at least ten times. The chain carries TRBV7-2 and TRBJ2-7; 12 nucleotides match TRBD2. Germline V CDR1 and CDR2: SGHTA, FQGNSA. The CDR3 contains 16 residues. V lost 5 bases to trimming and J lost 6 bases; unmatched junction nucleotides: 11. The CDR3 spells CASSGRLAGEKAEQYF. Here the CDR3 DNA reads TGTGCCAGCAGCGGACGACTAGCGGGAGAAAAGGCCGAGCAGTACTTC.

The chain employs TRBV6-2 or TRBV6-3 and TRBJ2-1; 7 bases align to TRBD1. The CDR3 runs to 13 residues. Per germline, CDR1 MNHEY and CDR2 SVGEGT. V was pared by 6 bases and J by 6 bases, with 5 bases of the junction left unmatched. The CDR3 reads CASRQGSGNEQFF. CDR3 sequence (DNA): TGTGCCAGCAGACAGGGGAGCGGCAATGAGCAGTTCTTC.